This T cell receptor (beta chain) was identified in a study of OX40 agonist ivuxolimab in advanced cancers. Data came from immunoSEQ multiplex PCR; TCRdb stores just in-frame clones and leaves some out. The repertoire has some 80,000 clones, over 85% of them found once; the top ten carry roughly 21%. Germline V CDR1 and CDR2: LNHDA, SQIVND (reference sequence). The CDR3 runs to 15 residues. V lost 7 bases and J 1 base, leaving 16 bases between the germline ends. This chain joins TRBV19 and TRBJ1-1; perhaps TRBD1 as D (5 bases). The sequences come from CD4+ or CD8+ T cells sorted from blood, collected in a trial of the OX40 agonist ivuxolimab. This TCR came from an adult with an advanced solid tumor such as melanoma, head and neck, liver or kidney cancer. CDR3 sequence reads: CASTLRRQKNTEAFF. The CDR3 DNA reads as TGTGCCAGTACCCTTCGACGACAGAAGAACACTGAAGCTTTCTTT.